The source of this T cell receptor beta chain is a study of cytomegalovirus exposure and HLA in healthy donors. V was clipped by 5 bases and J by 4 bases; unmatched bases: 12. The CDR3 is made up of 17 amino acids. Germline values: CDR1 SGHTA, CDR2 FQGNSA. As for this clone: Its matching antigen is unknown.

The repertoire was sequenced with immunoSEQ multiplex PCR; TCRdb's copy has only in-frame clones and lacks some. The repertoire holds some 80,000 clones, with 96% as singletons. Broader study findings: Among TCR sequences, most were rare, though some public TCRs appeared in many donors.

The receptor was isolated from a man aged 18 to 29 in good health and CMV-seropositive. This chain connects TRBV7-2 to TRBJ2-1; 9 bases map to TRBD1. The sequenced sample was PBMCs. In DNA form, the CDR3 reads TGTGCCAGCAGCCCCGCAAGGGGGACAGGGAATTACAATGAGCAGTTCTTC. It encodes CASSPARGTGNYNEQFF.